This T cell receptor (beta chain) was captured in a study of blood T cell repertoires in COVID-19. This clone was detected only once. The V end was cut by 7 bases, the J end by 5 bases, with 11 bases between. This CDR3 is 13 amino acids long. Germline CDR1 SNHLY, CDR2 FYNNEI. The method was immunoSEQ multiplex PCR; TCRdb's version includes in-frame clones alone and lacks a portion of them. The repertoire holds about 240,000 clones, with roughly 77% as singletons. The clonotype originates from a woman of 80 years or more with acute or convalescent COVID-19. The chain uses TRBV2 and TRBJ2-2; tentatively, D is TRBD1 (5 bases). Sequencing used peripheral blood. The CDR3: CASMTEATGELFF. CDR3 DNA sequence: TGTGCCAGCATGACAGAGGCGACCGGGGAGCTGTTTTTT.